This T cell receptor (beta chain) was sequenced during a study of identical twins. On this clonotype: What it binds is unknown.

Germline CDR1 reads SGHRS; CDR2 reads YFSETQ. V gave up 0 bases and J gave up 6 bases; unmatched junction bases: 5. CDR3 length: 15 amino acids. Findings and limits, study-wide: For cord blood, abundant beta clonotypes had fewer insertions, unlike memory repertoires, which showed none. Modeled out-of-frame TCR alpha sharing in monozygotic twins fell below observed levels.

Template switching added a universal primer binding site, and final cDNA carried unique molecular identifiers. TCRdb re-derived calls from the 5' RACE reads in MiXCR, one entry per CDR3 protein. The profile shows 700,000 or so distinct CDR3 sequences, less than 25% of them singletons. The same specimen was also included in a second study, on T cells expressing NK-cell markers. That publication notes: Sorted T-cell subsets CD3+CD56+NKG2C+, CD3+CD56+NKG2C- and CD3+CD56-NKG2C+ were TCR beta-sequenced.

Sequenced material: PBMCs. The V gene is TRBV5-1, the J gene TRBJ2-5; the match to TRBD1 covers 10 bases. This TCR was sampled from a woman aged 18-35 years in good health. The CDR3 is CASSLGQGARKTQYF. Written as DNA, the CDR3 is TGCGCCAGCAGCTTGGGACAGGGGGCGAGGAAGACCCAGTACTTC.